These T cell receptor beta chains were read from a single sample in a study of T-cell reconstitution after alpha-beta-depleted transplantation in children. MiXCR, applied by TCRdb to the PCR reads, yields one record per CDR3 protein. Among 500,000 to 600,000 distinct CDR3 sequences listed, 32% were seen once. The sample here was PBMCs from the stem cell graft donor, taken from the stem cell graft. Receptor source: a human donor who donated a stem cell graft to a child with aplastic anemia. The CDR3 runs from the conserved cysteine through the conserved F or W. D genes are given only for firm matches. Expanded clones are given a class, and other clones once, few, many or no size at all.

CDR3aa	CDR3nt	abundance	d_gene	v_gene	j_gene
CASSVSGMGATDTQYF	TGCGCCAGCAGCGTAAGCGGGATGGGAGCGACAGATACGCAGTATTTT	.	TRBD2	TRBV5-1	TRBJ2-3
CSVEGTQANTDTQYF	TGCAGCGTTGAGGGCACCCAAGCGAACACAGATACGCAGTATTTT	.	.	TRBV29-1	TRBJ2-3
CASSFGISGNTIYF	TGTGCCAGCAGTTTTGGGATCTCTGGAAACACCATATATTTT	.	.	TRBV12-3/TRBV12-4	TRBJ1-3
CASSRGLGWDTEAFF	TGTGCCAGCAGTAGGGGCCTTGGGTGGGACACTGAAGCTTTCTTT	few	.	TRBV28	TRBJ1-1
CASRWSGQTAKNIQYF	TGTGCCAGTAGATGGAGCGGACAGACAGCCAAAAACATTCAGTACTTC	.	.	TRBV19	TRBJ2-4
CASSLTGTQGGFTEAFF	TGTGCCAGCAGCTTGACGGGGACGCAGGGGGGATTCACTGAAGCTTTCTTT	few	TRBD1	TRBV5-5	TRBJ1-1
CASSFMQTNVLTF	TGTGCCAGCAGTTTTATGCAGACTAACGTCCTGACTTTC	few	.	TRBV28	TRBJ2-6
CASSGDYLFNEQFF	TGTGCCAGCAGTGGGGACTATCTGTTCAATGAGCAGTTCTTC	few	TRBD2	TRBV25-1	TRBJ2-1
CASSPRETQYF	TGTGCCAGCTCACCGAGGGAGACCCAGTACTTC	many	.	TRBV18	TRBJ2-5
CSRQGAARSEQFF	TGCAGTCGACAGGGGGCGGCCAGGAGTGAGCAGTTCTTC	few	TRBD1	TRBV20-1	TRBJ2-1
CASSLDRGRDIQYF	TGCGCCAGCAGCTTGGATCGGGGCAGGGACATTCAGTACTTC	.	.	TRBV5-1	TRBJ2-4
CASSLSPGGGDTEAFF	TGTGCCAGCAGTTTATCCCCAGGGGGTGGTGACACTGAAGCTTTCTTT	few	TRBD1	TRBV28	TRBJ1-1
CATSRDPGRDNEQYF	TGTGCCACCAGCAGAGATCCAGGGAGGGATAACGAGCAGTACTTC	few	TRBD2	TRBV15	TRBJ2-7
CASSPPGNYGYTF	TGTGCCAGCAGTCCCCCCGGTAACTATGGCTACACCTTC	.	.	TRBV6-1	TRBJ1-2
CASSPFLGGVGTEAFF	TGCGCCAGCAGCCCCTTCCTTGGGGGCGTCGGCACTGAAGCTTTCTTT	few	.	TRBV5-1	TRBJ1-1
CASSSQETYEQYF	TGTGCCAGCAGTTCACAGGAGACCTACGAGCAGTACTTC	.	.	TRBV6-6	TRBJ2-7
CASSRDRGIYGYTF	TGTGCCAGCAGTCGGGACAGGGGAATTTATGGCTACACCTTC	few	TRBD1	TRBV12-3/TRBV12-4	TRBJ1-2
CASSLGARGITEAFF	TGTGCCAGCAGCTTGGGGGCCCGCGGGATCACTGAAGCTTTCTTT	.	.	TRBV5-6	TRBJ1-1
CASSSRGPYQANEQFF	TGTGCCAGCAGCTCGCGGGGTCCGTACCAAGCCAATGAGCAGTTCTTC	.	.	TRBV12-3/TRBV12-4	TRBJ2-1
CASSLERTKWGETQYF	TGTGCCAGCAGCTTAGAGAGGACAAAGTGGGGGGAGACCCAGTACTTC	.	.	TRBV7-8	TRBJ2-5
CAWSVPGIYGYTF	TGTGCCTGGAGTGTCCCCGGGATCTATGGCTACACCTTC	.	.	TRBV30	TRBJ1-2
CASSEGLSNQPQHF	TGTGCCAGCTCGGAGGGGTTAAGCAATCAGCCCCAGCATTTT	.	.	TRBV18	TRBJ1-5
CASSPFGVREGKDEQFF	TGTGCCAGCAGTCCCTTTGGGGTGCGGGAGGGTAAGGATGAGCAGTTCTTC	.	TRBD2	TRBV28	TRBJ2-1
CSVEGQVSYNEQFF	TGCAGCGTTGAAGGACAGGTATCCTACAATGAGCAGTTCTTC	.	.	TRBV29-1	TRBJ2-1
CSVGYKGRERYEQYF	TGCAGCGTTGGGTATAAAGGGCGGGAGCGGTACGAGCAGTACTTC	few	TRBD2	TRBV29-1	TRBJ2-7
CASSPRPYGDTQYF	TGTGCCAGTAGTCCTCGACCCTATGGGGATACGCAGTATTTT	.	.	TRBV19	TRBJ2-3
CSARLGGRAETQYF	TGCAGTGCCCGGCTGGGCGGGAGAGCAGAGACCCAGTACTTC	few	TRBD2	TRBV20-1	TRBJ2-5
CASSQGVVDGYTF	TGTGCCAGCAGTCAGGGGGTTGTAGATGGCTACACCTTC	few	TRBD1	TRBV7-8	TRBJ1-2
CASSPTSGQGRNQPQHF	TGTGCCAGCAGTCCAACTTCGGGACAGGGCCGCAATCAGCCCCAGCATTTT	.	TRBD1	TRBV27	TRBJ1-5
CAISERLPGGSDNEQFF	TGTGCCATCAGTGAACGGTTACCGGGAGGGTCCGACAATGAGCAGTTCTTC	.	TRBD2	TRBV10-3	TRBJ2-1
CAISEPGTDQETQYF	TGTGCCATCAGTGAGCCTGGGACCGATCAAGAGACCCAGTACTTC	.	.	TRBV10-3	TRBJ2-5
CASSQERGGQFF	TGTGCCAGCAGCCAGGAGCGCGGCGGGCAGTTCTTC	.	.	TRBV7-9	TRBJ2-1
CASSPPGSGSFSEQFF	TGTGCCAGCTCACCACCGGGTAGCGGGAGTTTTAGTGAGCAGTTCTTC	.	TRBD2	TRBV18	TRBJ2-1
CASSGRLQGLFNTIYF	TGTGCCAGCAGTGGAAGACTACAGGGTCTTTTTAACACCATATATTTT	.	.	TRBV6-1	TRBJ1-3
CAWSVTNTGELFF	TGTGCCTGGAGTGTTACGAACACCGGGGAGCTGTTTTTT	many	.	TRBV30	TRBJ2-2
CASSLRVAGVIYEQYF	TGCGCCAGCAGCTTGAGGGTAGCGGGAGTGATCTACGAGCAGTACTTC	.	TRBD2	TRBV5-1	TRBJ2-7
CASKKSLGGEQQSNIQYF	TGTGCCAGCAAAAAATCCCTTGGGGGGGAACAACAGTCGAACATTCAGTACTTC	.	TRBD2	TRBV12-3/TRBV12-4	TRBJ2-4
CASSEQGKGETQYF	TGCGCCAGCAGCGAGCAGGGGAAAGGAGAGACCCAGTACTTC	.	.	TRBV5-1	TRBJ2-5
CASSLVSSDGTEAFF	TGTGCCAGCAGTTTAGTGTCTTCCGATGGCACTGAAGCTTTCTTT	.	.	TRBV12-3/TRBV12-4	TRBJ1-1
CASSSPEATGNEKLFF	TGTGCCAGCAGCTCCCCGGAGGCGACAGGAAATGAAAAACTGTTTTTT	.	.	TRBV7-9	TRBJ1-4
CASSLGGAGNTIYF	TGTGCCAGCAGCTTAGGGGGCGCCGGAAACACCATATATTTT	.	.	TRBV7-2	TRBJ1-3
CSARVLGETQYF	TGCAGTGCTAGAGTATTGGGGGAGACCCAGTACTTC	many	.	TRBV20-1	TRBJ2-5
CSAQRFAAGDTQYF	TGCAGTGCCCAGCGGTTCGCGGCAGGAGATACGCAGTATTTT	.	.	TRBV20-1	TRBJ2-3
CSAGGRPQETQYF	TGCAGTGCAGGAGGCCGGCCCCAAGAGACCCAGTACTTC	.	.	TRBV20-1	TRBJ2-5
CSAPGQGPSYYGYTF	TGCAGTGCACCTGGACAGGGGCCCAGCTACTATGGCTACACCTTC	.	TRBD1	TRBV20-1	TRBJ1-2
CASSFRGRNSPLHF	TGTGCCAGCAGCTTCAGGGGGCGTAATTCACCCCTCCACTTT	.	TRBD1	TRBV7-2	TRBJ1-6
CAWSRTLGYSYEQYF	TGTGCCTGGAGCCGGACCTTGGGTTATAGCTACGAGCAGTACTTC	few	.	TRBV30	TRBJ2-7
CASSGRTATNEKLFF	TGTGCCAGCAGCGGGCGGACAGCAACTAATGAAAAACTGTTTTTT	.	.	TRBV7-9	TRBJ1-4
CSARPGGTYNEQFF	TGCAGTGCCCGCCCCGGGGGAACCTACAATGAGCAGTTCTTC	few	.	TRBV20-1	TRBJ2-1
CASSPGGVGSKMFF	TGTGCCAGCAGCCCGGGGGGCGTCGGGAGTAAGATGTTTTTT	.	.	TRBV7-2	TRBJ1-4
CASSLRQVSYNSPLHF	TGTGCCAGCAGCCTGCGACAGGTTTCCTATAATTCACCCCTCCACTTT	.	.	TRBV7-2	TRBJ1-6
CSATREETQYF	TGCAGTGCTACTAGAGAAGAGACCCAGTACTTC	.	.	TRBV20-1	TRBJ2-5
CASSPGGHTGELFF	TGTGCCAGTAGTCCGGGAGGCCACACCGGGGAGCTGTTTTTT	.	TRBD2	TRBV19	TRBJ2-2
CASSLETGSPGELFF	TGTGCCAGCAGCTTAGAGACAGGGTCACCCGGGGAGCTGTTTTTT	.	TRBD1	TRBV7-9	TRBJ2-2
CSVEVWGSGELFF	TGCAGCGTTGAAGTTTGGGGTTCCGGGGAGCTGTTTTTT	few	.	TRBV29-1	TRBJ2-2
CASSVDWDESYGYTF	TGTGCCAGCAGCGTAGATTGGGACGAATCCTATGGCTACACCTTC	.	.	TRBV9	TRBJ1-2
CASSAPEENYGYTF	TGTGCCAGCAGCGCACCCGAGGAGAACTATGGCTACACCTTC	few	.	TRBV7-9	TRBJ1-2